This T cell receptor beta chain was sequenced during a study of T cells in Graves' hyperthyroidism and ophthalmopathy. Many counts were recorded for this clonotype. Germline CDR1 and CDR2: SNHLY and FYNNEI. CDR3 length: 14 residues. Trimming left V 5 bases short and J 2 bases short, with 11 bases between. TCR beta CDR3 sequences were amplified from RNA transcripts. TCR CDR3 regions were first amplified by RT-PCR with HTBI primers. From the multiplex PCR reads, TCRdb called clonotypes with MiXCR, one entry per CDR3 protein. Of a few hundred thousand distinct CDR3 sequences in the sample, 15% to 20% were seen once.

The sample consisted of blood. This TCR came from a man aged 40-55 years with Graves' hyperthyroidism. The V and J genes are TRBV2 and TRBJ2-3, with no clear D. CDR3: CASSKSNPTDTQYF. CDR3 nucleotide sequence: TGTGCCAGCAGTAAAAGCAATCCCACAGATACGCAGTATTTT. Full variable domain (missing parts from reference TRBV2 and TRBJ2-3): EPEVTQTPSHQVTQMGQEVILRCVPISNHLYFYWYRQILGQKVEFLVSFYNNEISEKSEIFDDQFSVERPDGSNFTLKIRSTKLEDSAMYFCASSKSNPTDTQYFGPGTRLTVL.